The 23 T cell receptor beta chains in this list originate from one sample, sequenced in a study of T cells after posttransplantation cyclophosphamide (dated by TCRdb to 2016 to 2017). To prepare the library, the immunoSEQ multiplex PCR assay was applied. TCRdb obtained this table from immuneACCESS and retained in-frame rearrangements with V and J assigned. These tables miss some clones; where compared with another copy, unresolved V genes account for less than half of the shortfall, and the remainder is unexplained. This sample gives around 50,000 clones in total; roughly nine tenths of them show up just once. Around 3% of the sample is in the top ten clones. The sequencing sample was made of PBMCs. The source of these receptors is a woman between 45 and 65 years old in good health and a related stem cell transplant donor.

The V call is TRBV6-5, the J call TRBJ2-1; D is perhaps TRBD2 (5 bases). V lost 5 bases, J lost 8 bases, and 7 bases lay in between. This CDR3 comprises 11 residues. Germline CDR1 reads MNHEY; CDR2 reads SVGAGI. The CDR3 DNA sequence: TGTGCCAGCAGTAAAGCGGATGAGCAGTTCTTC. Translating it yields CASSKADEQFF.

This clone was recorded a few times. The CDR3 region has the DNA TGTGCCAGCAGCTTAGCCGGACAGTACAATGAGCAGTTCTTC. As protein: CASSLAGQYNEQFF. This chain connects TRBV7-2 to TRBJ2-1, with D perhaps matching TRBD1 (6 bases). Trimming left V 0 bases short and J 4 bases short, with 7 bases between. The CDR3 totals 14 residues. The germline gives CDR1 SGHTA, CDR2 FQGNSA. The variable domain in full, with the rest retrieved from reference TRBV7-2 and TRBJ2-1, is GAGVSQSPSNKVTEKGKDVELRCDPISGHTALYWYRQSLGQGLEFLIYFQGNSAPDKSGLPSDRFSAERTGGSVSTLTIQRTQQEDSAVYLCASSLAGQYNEQFFGPGTRLTVL.

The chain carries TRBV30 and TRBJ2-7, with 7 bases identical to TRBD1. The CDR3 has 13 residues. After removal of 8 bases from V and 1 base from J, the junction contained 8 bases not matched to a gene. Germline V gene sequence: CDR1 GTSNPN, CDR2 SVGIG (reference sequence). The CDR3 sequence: CARQGRWSYEQYF. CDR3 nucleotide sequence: TGTGCCCGACAGGGACGGTGGTCCTACGAGCAGTACTTC.

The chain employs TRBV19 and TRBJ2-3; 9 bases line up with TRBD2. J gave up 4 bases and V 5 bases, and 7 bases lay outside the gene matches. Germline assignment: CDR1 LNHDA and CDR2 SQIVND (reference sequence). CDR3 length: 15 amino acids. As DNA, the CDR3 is TGTGCCAGTAGTGTCGGACTAGCGAGGGCAGATACGCAGTATTTT. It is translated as CASSVGLARADTQYF.

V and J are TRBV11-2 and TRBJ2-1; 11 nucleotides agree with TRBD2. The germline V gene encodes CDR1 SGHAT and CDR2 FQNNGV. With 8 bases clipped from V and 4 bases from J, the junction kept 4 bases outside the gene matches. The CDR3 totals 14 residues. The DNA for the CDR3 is TGTGCCAGCTACGGGACTAGCGGTTACAATGAGCAGTTCTTC. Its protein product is CASYGTSGYNEQFF.

CDR3 sequence (DNA): TGCGCCAGCAGCTTCGAGGGGGGACAGAGGGCTTTCTTT. This sequence encodes CASSFEGGQRAFF. This chain connects TRBV5-1 to TRBJ1-1; 7 bases fit TRBD1. Per the germline V gene, CDR1 is SGHRS and CDR2 is YFSETQ. V lost 2 bases to trimming and J lost 11 bases; unmatched junction nucleotides: 9. The CDR3 is 13 residues long.

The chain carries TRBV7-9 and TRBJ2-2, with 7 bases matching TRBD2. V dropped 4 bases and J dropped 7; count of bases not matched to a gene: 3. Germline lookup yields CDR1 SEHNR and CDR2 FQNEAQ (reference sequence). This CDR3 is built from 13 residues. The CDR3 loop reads CASSSTSVGELFF. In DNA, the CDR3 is TGTGCCAGCAGCTCAACTAGCGTCGGGGAGCTGTTTTTT.

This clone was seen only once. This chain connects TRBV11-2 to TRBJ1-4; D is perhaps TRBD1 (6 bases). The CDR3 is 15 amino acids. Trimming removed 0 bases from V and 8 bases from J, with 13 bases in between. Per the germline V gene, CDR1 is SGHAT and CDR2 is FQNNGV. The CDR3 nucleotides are TGTGCCAGCAGCTTAGATGGACAGAGGGGAGAAAAACTGTTTTTT. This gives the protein CASSLDGQRGEKLFF.

The chain's CDR3 is CASSQGIGGDSYNEQFF. Here the CDR3 DNA reads TGTGCCAGCAGCCAAGGTATAGGGGGGGACTCCTACAATGAGCAGTTCTTC. The chain employs TRBV4-2 and TRBJ2-1, with D perhaps matching TRBD2 (7 bases). The V and J ends lost 1 base and 0 bases respectively, with 13 bases between them. Germline CDR1 and CDR2: LGHNA and YNFKEQ. CDR3 length: 17 amino acids.

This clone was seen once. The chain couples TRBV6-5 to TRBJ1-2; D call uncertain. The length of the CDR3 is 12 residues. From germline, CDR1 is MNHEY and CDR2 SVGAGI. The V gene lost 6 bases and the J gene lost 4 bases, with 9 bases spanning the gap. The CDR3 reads CASSRGPYGYTF. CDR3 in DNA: TGTGCCAGCAGCCGCGGTCCCTATGGCTACACCTTC.

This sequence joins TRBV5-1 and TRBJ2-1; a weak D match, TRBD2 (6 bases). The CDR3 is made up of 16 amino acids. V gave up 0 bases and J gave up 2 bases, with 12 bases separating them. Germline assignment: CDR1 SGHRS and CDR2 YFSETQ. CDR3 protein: CASSLAVSGPYNEQFF. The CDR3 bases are TGCGCCAGCAGCTTGGCCGTCAGCGGGCCCTACAATGAGCAGTTCTTC. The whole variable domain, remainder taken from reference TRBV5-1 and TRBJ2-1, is KAGVTQTPRYLIKTRGQQVTLSCSPISGHRSVSWYQQTPGQGLQFLFEYFSETQRNKGNFPGRFSGRQFSNSRSEMNVSTLELGDSALYLCASSLAVSGPYNEQFFGPGTRLTVL.

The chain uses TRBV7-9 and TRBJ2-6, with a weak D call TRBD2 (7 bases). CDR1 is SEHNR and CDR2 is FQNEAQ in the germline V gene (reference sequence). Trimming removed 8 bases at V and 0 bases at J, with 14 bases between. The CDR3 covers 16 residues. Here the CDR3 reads CASLGGQGSGANVLTF. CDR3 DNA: TGTGCCAGCTTGGGGGGGCAGGGCTCTGGGGCCAACGTCCTGACTTTC.

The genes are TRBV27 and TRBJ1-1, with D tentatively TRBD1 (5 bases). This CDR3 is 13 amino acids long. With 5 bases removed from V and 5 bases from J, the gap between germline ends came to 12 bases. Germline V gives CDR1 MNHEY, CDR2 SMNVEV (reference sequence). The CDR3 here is CASSPQGGTEAFF. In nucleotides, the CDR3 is TGTGCCAGCAGTCCTCAGGGAGGAACTGAAGCTTTCTTT.

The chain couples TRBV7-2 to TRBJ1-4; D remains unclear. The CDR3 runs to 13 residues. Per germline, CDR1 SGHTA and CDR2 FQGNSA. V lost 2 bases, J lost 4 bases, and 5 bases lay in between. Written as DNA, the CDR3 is TGTGCCAGCAGCTTAACAAGTAATGAAAAACTGTTTTTT. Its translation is CASSLTSNEKLFF.

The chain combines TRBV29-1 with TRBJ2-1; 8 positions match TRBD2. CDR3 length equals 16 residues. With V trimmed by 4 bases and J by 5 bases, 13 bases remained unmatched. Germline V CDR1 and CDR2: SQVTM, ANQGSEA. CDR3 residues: CSVAELGGGLDNEQFF. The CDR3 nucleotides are TGCAGCGTTGCTGAACTGGGCGGGGGGTTAGACAATGAGCAGTTCTTC.

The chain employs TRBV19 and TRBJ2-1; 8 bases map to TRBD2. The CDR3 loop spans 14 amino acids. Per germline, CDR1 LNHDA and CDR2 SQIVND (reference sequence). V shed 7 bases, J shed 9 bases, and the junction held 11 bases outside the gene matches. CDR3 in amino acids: CASKNLGRAVEQFF. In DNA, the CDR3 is TGTGCCAGTAAAAATCTCGGGAGGGCCGTTGAGCAGTTCTTC.

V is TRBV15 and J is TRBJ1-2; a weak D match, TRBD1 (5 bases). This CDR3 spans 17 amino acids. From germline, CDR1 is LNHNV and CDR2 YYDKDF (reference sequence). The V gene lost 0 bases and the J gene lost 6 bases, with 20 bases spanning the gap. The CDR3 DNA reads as TGTGCCACCAGCAGAGATTTTGGGGCAGGTCTGAAGGATGGCTACACCTTC. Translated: CATSRDFGAGLKDGYTF.

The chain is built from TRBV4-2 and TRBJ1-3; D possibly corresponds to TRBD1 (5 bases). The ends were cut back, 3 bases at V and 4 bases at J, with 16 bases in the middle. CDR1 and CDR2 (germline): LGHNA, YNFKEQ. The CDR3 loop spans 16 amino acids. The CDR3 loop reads CASSHLAGESGNTIYF. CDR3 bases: TGTGCCAGCAGCCACCTCGCGGGGGAATCGGGAAACACCATATATTTT.

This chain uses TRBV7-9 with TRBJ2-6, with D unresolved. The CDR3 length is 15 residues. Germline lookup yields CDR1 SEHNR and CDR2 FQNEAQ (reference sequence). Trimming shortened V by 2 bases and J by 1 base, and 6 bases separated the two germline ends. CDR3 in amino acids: CASSLSESGANVLTF. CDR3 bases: TGTGCCAGCAGCTTATCAGAATCTGGGGCCAACGTCCTGACTTTC.

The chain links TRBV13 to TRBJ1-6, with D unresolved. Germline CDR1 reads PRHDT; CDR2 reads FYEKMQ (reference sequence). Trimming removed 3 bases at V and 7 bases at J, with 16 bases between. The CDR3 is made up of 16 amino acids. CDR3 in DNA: TGTGCCAGCAGCTTCGCGGGAGCAGTTGGGAATTCACCCCTCCACTTT. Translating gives CASSFAGAVGNSPLHF.

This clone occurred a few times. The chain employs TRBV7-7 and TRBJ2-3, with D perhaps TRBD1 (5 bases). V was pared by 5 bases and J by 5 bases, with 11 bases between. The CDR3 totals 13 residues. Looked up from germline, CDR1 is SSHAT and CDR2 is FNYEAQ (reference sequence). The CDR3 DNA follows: TGTGCCAGCAGCCCTGGGGCGGTAGATACGCAGTATTTT. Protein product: CASSPGAVDTQYF.

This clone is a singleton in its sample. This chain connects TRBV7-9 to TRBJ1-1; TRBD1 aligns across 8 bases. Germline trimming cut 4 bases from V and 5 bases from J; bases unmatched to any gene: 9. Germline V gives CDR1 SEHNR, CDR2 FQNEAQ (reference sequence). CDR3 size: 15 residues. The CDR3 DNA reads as TGTGCCAGCAGCTCCCCCGGACAGGGAGGGACTGAAGCTTTCTTT. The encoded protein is CASSSPGQGGTEAFF.

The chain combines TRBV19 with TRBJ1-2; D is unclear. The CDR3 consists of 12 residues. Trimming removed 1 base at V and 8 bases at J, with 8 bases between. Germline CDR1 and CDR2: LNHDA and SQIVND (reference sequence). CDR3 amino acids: CASSIGEGGYTF. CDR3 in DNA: TGTGCCAGTAGTATAGGCGAGGGAGGCTACACCTTC.